This passage covers 10 T cell receptor beta chains from one sample sequenced in a study of OX40 agonist ivuxolimab in advanced cancers. Clones were sequenced by immunoSEQ multiplex PCR, and TCRdb holds only the in-frame ones, with some missing. In the table there are some 50,000 clones, about nine tenths of which are singletons. The sample consisted of CD4+ or CD8+ T cells sorted from blood, taken in a trial of the OX40 agonist ivuxolimab. The receptors originated from an adult with an advanced solid tumor such as melanoma, head and neck, liver or kidney cancer.

The chain couples TRBV9 to TRBJ2-1; the D gene is possibly TRBD2 (6 bases). The CDR3 covers 14 residues. Germline V lookup: CDR1 SGDLS, CDR2 YYNGEE. V gave up 3 bases and J gave up 7 bases, with 14 bases separating them. The CDR3 region is CASSEPGARNEQFF. DNA for the CDR3: TGTGCCAGCAGCGAACCGGGAGCCCGGAATGAGCAGTTCTTC.

This chain links TRBV25-1 with TRBJ2-1, with 8 bases matching TRBD1. This CDR3 is 14 amino acids long. Germline-derived CDR1 and CDR2 are MGHDK and SYGVNS. With 4 bases clipped from V and 10 bases from J, the junction kept 9 bases outside the gene matches. CDR3 DNA sequence: TGTGCCAGCAGTGGATACCAGGGGGCACCCGAGCAGTTCTTC. It encodes CASSGYQGAPEQFF. The variable domain in full, completed from reference TRBV25-1 and TRBJ2-1, reads EADIYQTPRYLVIGTGKKITLECSQTMGHDKMYWYQQDPGMELHLIHYSYGVNSTEKGDLSSESTVSRIRTEHFPLTLESARPSHTSQYLCASSGYQGAPEQFFGPGTRLTVL.

The chain carries TRBV28 and TRBJ2-7; D call uncertain. This CDR3 has 14 residues. CDR1 is MDHEN and CDR2 is SYDVKM in the germline V gene. Trimming pared 4 bases from V and 0 bases from J, leaving 10 bases between. DNA of the CDR3: TGTGCCAGCAGTTCCCTCCGTAGCTCCTACGAGCAGTACTTC. It encodes CASSSLRSSYEQYF.

The rearrangement joins TRBV9 to TRBJ1-1; D gene uncertain. V lost 4 bases and J lost 1, with 20 bases in between. The CDR3 has 17 residues. In germline, CDR1 is SGDLS, CDR2 YYNGEE. This chain's CDR3 is CASSPQHIRATNTEAFF. Here the CDR3 DNA reads TGTGCCAGCAGCCCCCAACACATCAGAGCGACGAACACTGAAGCTTTCTTT.

The chain is built from TRBV6-6 and TRBJ2-3; D uncertain. V lost 6 bases to trimming and J lost 2 bases, with 6 bases between them. CDR3 length: 12 amino acids. Looked up from germline, CDR1 is MNHNY and CDR2 is SVGAGI (reference sequence). CDR3 in amino acids: CASSIATDTQYF. The CDR3 DNA reads as TGTGCCAGCAGCATAGCCACAGATACGCAGTATTTT.

This clone was detected only once. This sequence joins TRBV29-1 and TRBJ2-7; D gene unclear. CDR3 size: 12 residues. Trimming cost V 8 bases and J 2 bases, with 13 bases left between them. The germline V gene has CDR1 SQVTM and CDR2 ANQGSEA. CDR3 DNA sequence: TGCAGCTGTATAAGGGAAACCTACGAGCAGTACTTC. Its protein product is CSCIRETYEQYF.

The chain has TRBV7-6 and TRBJ1-1; no clear D. V lost 1 base and J lost 8, with 11 bases in between. The CDR3 contains 13 residues. The germline V gene has CDR1 SGHVS and CDR2 FNYEAQ. The DNA for the CDR3 is TGTGCCAGCAGCTTAGTCTCGGGTCGGGAAGCTTTCTTT. It encodes CASSLVSGREAFF.

The chain couples TRBV5-1 to TRBJ1-1; D is undetermined. The germline V and J ends were trimmed by 5 bases and 5 bases, with 10 bases remaining between them. The CDR3 length is 12 residues. Germline-derived CDR1 and CDR2 are SGHRS and YFSETQ. CDR3 sequence reads: CASSFGWTEAFF. The CDR3 coding sequence is TGCGCCAGCAGTTTTGGTTGGACTGAAGCTTTCTTT.

J is TRBJ1-1 and V is TRBV5-1; 7 nucleotides align to TRBD1. V lost 0 bases to trimming and J lost 5 bases; unmatched junction nucleotides: 13. This CDR3 contains 17 residues. Germline V gene lookup returns CDR1 SGHRS and CDR2 YFSETQ. The CDR3 loop reads CASSLGGGATGRTEAFF. Written as DNA, the CDR3 is TGCGCCAGCAGCTTGGGCGGGGGGGCGACAGGGAGAACTGAAGCTTTCTTT.

This clone was observed a few times. The chain carries TRBV6-1 and TRBJ1-1; TRBD1 matches 10 bases. Germline-derived CDR1 and CDR2 are MNHNS and SASEGT. The CDR3 spans 15 residues. With 5 bases clipped from V and 1 base from J, the junction kept 4 bases outside the gene matches. The CDR3 reads CASSKGQGWNTEAFF. In DNA form, the CDR3 reads TGTGCCAGCAGTAAGGGACAGGGGTGGAACACTGAAGCTTTCTTT.